Included here is one TCR beta chain sequence, with context. Its specificity is unknown. The sample comes from a study of OX40 agonist ivuxolimab in advanced cancers. Using immunoSEQ multiplex PCR, the repertoire was profiled, and TCRdb retains in-frame clones only, with some absent. The sample shows under 85,000 clones, roughly 86% of them seen only once. Patients with a history of autoimmune disease or on systemic immunosuppression were excluded. The CDR3 runs 14 residues. J gave up 6 bases and V 5 bases, and 3 bases lay outside the gene matches. The germline V gene has CDR1 MNHEY and CDR2 SVGAGI. Study-wide results and caveats: In the 0.1 to 3.0 mg/kg range, CD4+ and CD8+ blood T cells had expanded clonally by week 6.

The V gene is TRBV6-5, the J gene TRBJ1-6; 8 bases agree with TRBD1. This clonotype was sampled from an adult with an advanced solid tumor such as melanoma, head and neck, liver or kidney cancer. The sample was CD4+ or CD8+ T cells sorted from blood, taken in a trial of the OX40 agonist ivuxolimab. The CDR3 DNA reads TGTGCCAGCAGTGGACAGGGAGGTAATTCACCCCTCCACTTT. Translating it yields CASSGQGGNSPLHF.